Below are 30 T cell receptor beta chains sequenced from a single sample in a study of a mutant IDH1 vaccine in newly diagnosed glioma (dated by TCRdb to the early 2020s). The time point tag for this specimen amounts to: week 35, safety follow-up. Every vaccine dose consisted of 300 ug of a 20-mer mutant IDH1 peptide in Montanide, administered subcutaneously together with topical imiquimod. The library was obtained by the immunoSEQ multiplex PCR assay. Sourced from immuneACCESS, this table was stored by TCRdb with only in-frame sequences that have V and J called. A share of the clones is absent; for the studies checked, an unresolved V gene accounts for under half, and the remainder has no known explanation. The sample data list roughly 60,000 clones, and about four fifths of these were observed just once. 5.4% of the sample rests with the top ten. Their antigens are not known. The sample in question was PBMCs, obtained from a glioma patient whose treatment included an IDH1 peptide vaccine. These receptors originate from a man aged 40-49 years with glioma.

The V and J genes are TRBV19 and TRBJ1-6, with 7 nucleotides matching TRBD1. Per the germline V gene, CDR1 is LNHDA and CDR2 is SQIVND (reference sequence). The CDR3 consists of 14 residues. V gave up 6 bases and J gave up 10 bases; unmatched junction bases: 9. The CDR3 spells CASSQTTGRSPLHF. The CDR3 DNA reads TGTGCCAGTAGCCAAACGACAGGGAGGTCACCCCTCCACTTT. Variable domain in full (rest from reference TRBV19 and TRBJ1-6): DGGITQSPKYLFRKEGQNVTLSCEQNLNHDAMYWYRQDPGQGLRLIYYSQIVNDFQKGDIAEGYSVSREKKESFPLTVTSAQKNPTAFYLCASSQTTGRSPLHFGNGTRLTVT.

The rearrangement joins TRBV7-9 to TRBJ2-3; 8 bases map to TRBD1. Germline CDR1 and CDR2: SEHNR and FQNEAQ (reference sequence). V lost 5 bases, J lost 2 bases, and 9 bases stayed unmatched. The CDR3 length is 16 residues. CDR3 sequence (DNA): TGTGCCAGCAGCCCCCCCGGACAGGGATCCACAGATACGCAGTATTTT. It yields the protein CASSPPGQGSTDTQYF.

V gene TRBV5-1 combines with J gene TRBJ2-7; D is undetermined. The CDR3 extends over 13 amino acids. From germline, CDR1 is SGHRS and CDR2 YFSETQ. The V end lost 5 bases, the J end lost 5 bases, and 14 bases lay between the germline ends. CDR3 in amino acids: CASSLWAADEQYF. CDR3 coding DNA: TGCGCCAGCAGTTTATGGGCCGCGGACGAGCAGTACTTC.

The chain carries TRBV6-5 and TRBJ2-3; no clear D. The length of the CDR3 is 12 residues. V lost 2 bases and J 6 bases, leaving 6 bases between the germline ends. From germline, CDR1 is MNHEY and CDR2 SVGAGI. This chain's CDR3 is CASSYDGDTQYF. The CDR3 DNA reads TGTGCCAGCAGTTACGATGGCGATACGCAGTATTTT.

V is TRBV7-6 and J is TRBJ2-7, with a tentative D call TRBD1 (6 bases). CDR3 length: 13 amino acids. CDR1 is SGHVS and CDR2 is FNYEAQ in the germline V gene. The V gene lost 5 bases and the J gene lost 4 bases, with 12 bases spanning the gap. This chain's CDR3 is CASSRGQGYEQYF. CDR3 coding DNA: TGTGCCAGCAGCCGGGGCCAGGGGTACGAGCAGTACTTC.

The chain couples TRBV7-2 to TRBJ2-1, with 7 bases aligning to TRBD2. The CDR3 is made up of 12 amino acids. J lost 10 bases, V lost 0 bases, and 0 bases had no gene match. The V gene's germline CDR1 is SGHTA and CDR2 FQGNSA. DNA for the CDR3: TGTGCCAGCAGCTTAGCGGGGGGGGAGCAGTTCTTC. The encoded protein is CASSLAGGEQFF. Variable domain in full (rest from reference TRBV7-2 and TRBJ2-1): GAGVSQSPSNKVTEKGKDVELRCDPISGHTALYWYRQSLGQGLEFLIYFQGNSAPDKSGLPSDRFSAERTGGSVSTLTIQRTQQEDSAVYLCASSLAGGEQFFGPGTRLTVL.

This chain connects TRBV4-2 to TRBJ2-3, with D hard to call. Trimming shortened V by 0 bases and J by 3 bases, and 7 bases separated the two germline ends. CDR3 size: 14 residues. Germline V lookup: CDR1 LGHNA, CDR2 YNFKEQ. CDR3 coding DNA: TGTGCCAGCAGCCAAGATCGTCAGACAGATACGCAGTATTTT. It encodes CASSQDRQTDTQYF.

A remark on this clone: The junction departs from germline at one end; a sequencing error may be responsible. The genes are TRBV27 and TRBJ2-4; D call uncertain. Germline loops: CDR1 MNHEY, CDR2 SMNVEV (reference sequence). The CDR3 has 15 amino acids. CDR3 nucleotides: TGTGCCACCAGTTTATACTCAAGGTCCGTTGACATTCAGTACTTC. It encodes CATSLYSRSVDIQYF.

The chain joins TRBV7-9 to TRBJ2-1, with TRBD2 identical over 7 bases. V dropped 7 bases and J dropped 5; count of bases not matched to a gene: 14. The CDR3 covers 16 residues. Germline values: CDR1 SEHNR, CDR2 FQNEAQ (reference sequence). CDR3 sequence reads: CASTPTGAGTNNEQFF. CDR3 nucleotides: TGTGCCAGCACCCCAACCGGCGCGGGGACTAACAATGAGCAGTTCTTC. The variable domain in full, completed from reference TRBV7-9 and TRBJ2-1, reads DTGVSQNPRHKITKRGQNVTFRCDPISEHNRLYWYRQTLGQGPEFLTYFQNEAQLEKSRLLSDRFSAERPKGSFSTLEIQRTEQGDSAMYLCASTPTGAGTNNEQFFGPGTRLTVL.

This chain connects TRBV25-1 to TRBJ1-6; D ambiguous. V shed 10 bases and J shed 5 bases, with 24 bases lying between them. This CDR3 comprises 17 residues. Germline CDR1 MGHDK, CDR2 SYGVNS. CDR3 sequence (DNA): TGTGCCACTTCATCCCGGACGCTCCCCCATCATAATTCACCCCTCCACTTT. This sequence encodes CATSSRTLPHHNSPLHF.

V gene TRBV5-1 combines with J gene TRBJ1-3, with D unresolved. V was pared by 4 bases and J by 4 bases, with 9 bases between. The CDR3 is made up of 13 amino acids. Germline V gene sequence: CDR1 SGHRS, CDR2 YFSETQ. CDR3 sequence reads: CASSPDGGNTIYF. In DNA, the CDR3 is TGCGCCAGCAGCCCGGACGGGGGAAACACCATATATTTT.

This clone occurred once. The V gene is TRBV5-4, the J gene TRBJ1-1; D is uncertain. Per germline, CDR1 SGHNT and CDR2 YYREEE (reference sequence). This CDR3 is built from 16 residues. V gave up 4 bases and J gave up 0 bases, with 16 bases separating them. The CDR3 region is CASSTAGNGLNTEAFF. CDR3 DNA sequence: TGTGCCAGCAGCACAGCCGGGAATGGGTTGAACACTGAAGCTTTCTTT. The full variable domain, its missing parts supplied by reference TRBV5-4 and TRBJ1-1, is ETGVTQSPTHLIKTRGQQVTLRCSSQSGHNTVSWYQQALGQGPQFIFQYYREEENGRGNFPPRFSGLQFPNYSSELNVNALELDDSALYLCASSTAGNGLNTEAFFGQGTRLTVV.

The chain couples TRBV5-5 to TRBJ2-7; D tentatively reads TRBD1 or TRBD2 (6 bases each). The germline V gene encodes CDR1 SGHKS and CDR2 YYEKEE (reference sequence). Deletions cut 4 bases from V and 2 bases from J, with 19 bases between. The CDR3 contains 16 residues. This CDR3 reads CASSPDPGARAYEQYF. DNA of the CDR3: TGTGCCAGCAGCCCGGACCCGGGGGCGAGGGCCTACGAGCAGTACTTC.

V is TRBV18 and J is TRBJ1-1, with D possibly being TRBD1 (6 bases). V lost 3 bases to trimming and J lost 5 bases, with 16 bases between them. CDR1 and CDR2 (germline): KGHSH, LQKENI. The CDR3 has 15 amino acids. The CDR3 coding sequence is TGTGCCAGCTCACCGGGACGGGGGGCAAGGACTGAAGCTTTCTTT. Translating it yields CASSPGRGARTEAFF.

The rearrangement links TRBV7-9 to TRBJ2-2; TRBD1 matches at 10 bases. The length of the CDR3 is 15 residues. Unmatched junction bases numbered 7, after V lost 6 bases and J lost 6 bases. Per germline, CDR1 SEHNR and CDR2 FQNEAQ (reference sequence). The CDR3: CASRWDRGRPGELFF. The CDR3 nucleotides are TGTGCCAGCAGATGGGACAGGGGTCGCCCCGGGGAGCTGTTTTTT. The whole variable domain, filled in from reference TRBV7-9 and TRBJ2-2, reads DTGVSQNPRHKITKRGQNVTFRCDPISEHNRLYWYRQTLGQGPEFLTYFQNEAQLEKSRLLSDRFSAERPKGSFSTLEIQRTEQGDSAMYLCASRWDRGRPGELFFGEGSRLTVL.

The chain employs TRBV4-1 and TRBJ1-1; TRBD1 might be the D (6 bases). From germline, CDR1 is MGHRA and CDR2 YSYEKL. V was clipped by 6 bases and J by 3 bases, with 17 bases between them. This CDR3 region has 15 residues. CDR3 in DNA: TGCGCCAGCAGGAGGGACATCGCTGGTGACACTGAAGCTTTCTTT. Protein: CASRRDIAGDTEAFF.

J is TRBJ1-6 and V is TRBV7-2; perhaps TRBD1 as D (5 bases). Trimming cost V 5 bases and J 0 bases, with 14 bases left between them. This CDR3 is built from 17 residues. From germline, CDR1 is SGHTA and CDR2 FQGNSA. The CDR3 here is CASSTRQPSSYNSPLHF. CDR3 bases: TGTGCCAGCAGCACCCGACAGCCGAGCTCCTATAATTCACCCCTCCACTTT.

The V call is TRBV11-3, the J call TRBJ1-1; D might be TRBD1 (5 bases). Trimming took off 8 bases at V and 0 bases at J, with 22 bases between the two ends. There are 17 residues in the CDR3. Germline loops: CDR1 SGHNT, CDR2 YENEEA. The chain's CDR3 is CASDQVGPLTMNTEAFF. The CDR3 nucleotides are TGTGCCAGCGACCAGGTGGGGCCGCTCACCATGAACACTGAAGCTTTCTTT.

The gene calls are TRBV16 and TRBJ1-5; no clear D. The germline V gene has CDR1 KGHSY and CDR2 FQNENV. V was shortened by 0 bases and J by 1 base, with 4 bases between the two germline ends. CDR3 length: 14 amino acids. DNA for the CDR3: TGTGCCAGCAGCCAATCGCGAAGCAATCAGCCCCAGCATTTT. This gives the protein CASSQSRSNQPQHF.

The chain joins TRBV6-5 to TRBJ2-1; perhaps TRBD2 as D (7 bases). Trimming stripped 0 bases from V and 5 bases from J, with 14 bases between. Germline loops: CDR1 MNHEY, CDR2 SVGAGI. This CDR3 spans 16 amino acids. DNA of the CDR3: TGTGCCAGCAGTTACTCGTTCGGGGGGCCACACAATGAGCAGTTCTTC. Its translation: CASSYSFGGPHNEQFF.

Note on this clone: The junction and the germline gene differ at one end; a read error may be behind it. The chain is built from TRBV7-7 and TRBJ1-4, with D tentatively TRBD1 (6 bases). From germline, CDR1 is SSHAT and CDR2 FNYEAQ (reference sequence). The CDR3 length is 13 residues. As DNA, the CDR3 is TGTGCTAGCAGCCCGGGGGCTAGGGAAAAACTGTTTTTT. Amino acids: CASSPGAREKLFF.

Concerning this clone: This sequence may be a read error, since a much larger clone differs from it by one base. This sample includes further DNA sequences coding for the same CDR3. The chain uses TRBV7-2 and TRBJ2-1; D is unresolved. Per the germline V gene, CDR1 is SGHTA and CDR2 is FQGNSA. This CDR3 region has 14 residues. V was clipped by 3 bases and J by 1 base, with 7 bases between them. CDR3 residues: CASSFSKSYNEQFF. CDR3 sequence (DNA): TGTGCCAGCAGCTTTAGTAAGTCCTACAATGAGCAGTTCTTC. Combining the CDR3 with reference TRBV7-2 and TRBJ2-1 gives the whole variable domain GAGVSQSPSNKVTEKGKDVELRCDPISGHTALYWYRQSLGQGLEFLIYFQGNSAPDKSGLPSDRFSAERTGGSVSTLTIQRTQQEDSAVYLCASSFSKSYNEQFFGPGTRLTVL.

The rearrangement links TRBV6-5 to TRBJ2-3; tentatively, D is TRBD2 (6 bases). The CDR3 covers 16 residues. The V gene lost 2 bases and the J gene lost 0 bases, with 12 bases spanning the gap. The germline V gene encodes CDR1 MNHEY and CDR2 SVGAGI. This chain's CDR3 is CASSYRDLTSTDTQYF. The CDR3 DNA is TGTGCCAGCAGTTACCGGGACTTAACTAGCACAGATACGCAGTATTTT.

The chain is built from TRBV4-3 and TRBJ2-3; 7 bases line up with TRBD1. Germline V gives CDR1 LGHNA, CDR2 YSLEER. This CDR3 is built from 16 residues. Trimming at V came to 4 bases and at J to 0 bases, leaving 7 bases not matched to a gene. CDR3 protein: CASSPRGGQSTDTQYF. In DNA, the CDR3 is TGCGCCAGCAGCCCCCGAGGGGGACAGAGCACAGATACGCAGTATTTT.

V usage is TRBV10-3 and J usage is TRBJ2-1; 9 positions match TRBD2. Per the germline V gene, CDR1 is ENHRY and CDR2 is SYGVKD. Losses at the gene ends were 5 bases for V and 8 bases for J; bases not matched to a gene: 16. The CDR3 loop spans 17 amino acids. As DNA, the CDR3 is TGTGCCATCAGTACTCGGGGACTAGCCACAAGCTTCCATGAGCAGTTCTTC. Its translation: CAISTRGLATSFHEQFF.

The V and J genes are TRBV10-3 and TRBJ2-7, with TRBD2 matching over 12 bases. Germline values: CDR1 ENHRY, CDR2 SYGVKD. CDR3 length equals 15 residues. The trim removed 6 bases at V and 6 bases at J, leaving 9 bases unmatched. The CDR3 sequence: CAISQLAGGAGEQYF. In nucleotides, the CDR3 is TGTGCCATCAGCCAACTAGCGGGAGGCGCCGGCGAGCAGTACTTC.

The chain recombines TRBV5-1 with TRBJ1-1; D is ambiguous. The CDR3 covers 17 residues. The germline CDR1 and CDR2 sequences are SGHRS and YFSETQ. V was shortened by 2 bases and J by 1 base, with 18 bases between the two germline ends. CDR3 bases: TGCGCCAGCAGCTTTAAGGTTTCGGCAGAAAAGAACACTGAAGCTTTCTTT. Protein product: CASSFKVSAEKNTEAFF.

The V call is TRBV7-2, the J call TRBJ2-5, with TRBD2 matching 7 bases. CDR3 length equals 18 residues. Trimming took 5 bases from V and 5 from J; bases not matched to a gene: 20. Germline V gene data show CDR1 as SGHTA and CDR2 as FQGNSA. The CDR3 coding sequence is TGTGCCAGCAGCCCACGGGCCAAGCGGGGTGGGTTTGGGGAGACCCAGTACTTC. This gives the protein CASSPRAKRGGFGETQYF.

Turning to this clone: Its ends do not fully match the called genes, so a read error is possible. J is TRBJ2-7 and V is TRBV7-8; tentatively, D is TRBD2 (5 bases). The CDR3 totals 15 residues. The germline CDR1 and CDR2 sequences are SGHVS and FQNEAQ. CDR3: CASSLAHPAGAEQHF. The CDR3 DNA sequence: TGTGCCAGCAGCTTAGCCCACCCGGCGGGTGCCGAGCAGCACTTC. Combining the CDR3 with reference TRBV7-8 and TRBJ2-7 gives the whole variable domain GAGVSQSPRYKVAKRGQDVALRCDPISGHVSLFWYQQALGQGPEFLTYFQNEAQLDKSGLPSDRFFAERPEGSVSTLKIQRTQQEDSAVYLCASSLAHPAGAEQHFGPGTRLTVT.

V is TRBV7-8 and J is TRBJ2-3, with 7 bases fitting TRBD1. V was clipped by 9 bases and J by 3 bases; unmatched bases: 6. Germline V CDR1 and CDR2: SGHVS, FQNEAQ. CDR3 length: 13 residues. The CDR3 DNA follows: TGTGCCAGTACAGGGGATTTAACAGATACGCAGTATTTT. Amino acid sequence: CASTGDLTDTQYF.